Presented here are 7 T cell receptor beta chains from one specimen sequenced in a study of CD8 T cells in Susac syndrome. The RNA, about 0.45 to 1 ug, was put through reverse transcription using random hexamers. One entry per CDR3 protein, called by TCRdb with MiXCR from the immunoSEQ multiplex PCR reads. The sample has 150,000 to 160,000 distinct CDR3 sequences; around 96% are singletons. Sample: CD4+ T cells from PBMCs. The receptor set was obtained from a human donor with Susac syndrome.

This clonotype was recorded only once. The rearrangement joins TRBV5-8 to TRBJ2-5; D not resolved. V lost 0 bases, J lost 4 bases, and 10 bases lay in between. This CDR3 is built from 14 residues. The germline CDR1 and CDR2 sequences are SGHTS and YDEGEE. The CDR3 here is CASSLAGLLETQYF. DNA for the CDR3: TGTGCCAGCAGCTTGGCCGGTCTCTTAGAGACCCAGTACTTC.

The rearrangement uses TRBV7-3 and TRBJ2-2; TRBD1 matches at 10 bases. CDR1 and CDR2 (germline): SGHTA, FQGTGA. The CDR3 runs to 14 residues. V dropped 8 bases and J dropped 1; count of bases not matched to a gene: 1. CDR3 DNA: TGTGCCAGCCGGGACAGGGGGAACACCGGGGAGCTGTTTTTT. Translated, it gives CASRDRGNTGELFF.

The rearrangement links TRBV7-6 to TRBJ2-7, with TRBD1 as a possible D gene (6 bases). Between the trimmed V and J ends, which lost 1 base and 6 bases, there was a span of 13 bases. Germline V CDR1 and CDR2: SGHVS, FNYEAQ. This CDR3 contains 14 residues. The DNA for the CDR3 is TGTGCCAGCAGCTTAGGCCCCAGGGGAAGCGAGCAGTACTTC. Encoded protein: CASSLGPRGSEQYF.

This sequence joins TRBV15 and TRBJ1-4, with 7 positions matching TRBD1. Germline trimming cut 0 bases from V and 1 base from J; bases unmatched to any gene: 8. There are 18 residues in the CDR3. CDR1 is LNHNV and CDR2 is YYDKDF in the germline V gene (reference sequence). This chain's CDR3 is CATSRDTQGEGTNEKLFF. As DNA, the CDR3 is TGTGCCACCAGCAGAGATACGCAGGGGGAGGGAACTAATGAAAAACTGTTTTTT.

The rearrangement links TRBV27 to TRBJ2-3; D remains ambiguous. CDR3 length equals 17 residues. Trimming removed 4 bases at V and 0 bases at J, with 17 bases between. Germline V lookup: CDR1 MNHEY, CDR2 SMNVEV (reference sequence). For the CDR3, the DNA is TGTGCCAGCAGTTGGTCAAATACCCAGAGGAGCACAGATACGCAGTATTTT. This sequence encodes CASSWSNTQRSTDTQYF.

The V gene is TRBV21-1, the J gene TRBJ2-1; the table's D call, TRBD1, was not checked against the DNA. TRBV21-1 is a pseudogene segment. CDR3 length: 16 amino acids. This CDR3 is CASSKGGSQANNEQFF. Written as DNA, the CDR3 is TGTGCCAGCAGCAAAGGGGGCAGTCAAGCCAACAATGAGCAGTTCTTC.

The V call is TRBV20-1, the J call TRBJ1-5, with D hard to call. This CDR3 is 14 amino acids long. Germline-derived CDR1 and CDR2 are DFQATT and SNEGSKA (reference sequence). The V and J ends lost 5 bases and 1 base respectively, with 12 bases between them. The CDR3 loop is CSAGREESNQPQHF. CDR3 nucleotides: TGCAGTGCTGGCCGGGAGGAGAGCAATCAGCCCCAGCATTTT.